The source of this TCR beta chain is a study of cytomegalovirus exposure and HLA in healthy donors. Use of 60 Vbeta and 13 Jbeta primers characterized the PCR. Measured with immunoSEQ multiplex PCR; TCRdb has only the in-frame clones, and not every one. The repertoire holds roughly 93,000 clones, with around 80% as singletons. The CDR3 covers 17 residues. J gave up 4 bases and V 2 bases, and 8 bases lay outside the gene matches. Germline V gene sequence: CDR1 SGHRS, CDR2 YFSETQ. As for this clone: Its antigen is undetermined.

This cohort consisted of healthy bone marrow donors. Findings of the study overall: Listed as cytomegalovirus-associated were around 160 TCR beta chains.

Sample: PBMCs. The TCR originated in a man younger than 35 in good health and CMV-seropositive. The rearrangement uses TRBV5-1 and TRBJ2-3, with 12 bases aligning to TRBD2. The CDR3 is CASSLPTLAGGADTQYF. The CDR3 coding sequence is TGCGCCAGCAGCTTACCTACCCTAGCGGGGGGGGCAGATACGCAGTATTTT.